The 32 T cell receptor beta chains below were found in one sample sequenced in a study of blood T cells in healthy people across ages. A second about 6 to 11 cycle PCR used barcoded and J-beta primers. TCRdb reprocessed the 5' RACE reads via MiXCR and lists one record per CDR3 protein. The table includes roughly 800,000 distinct CDR3 sequences, roughly 25% detected once. These records were also assigned to another study, of T cells of mothers and their children.

The sequenced material came from blood. Receptor source: a boy younger than 18 in good health.

This clonotype was observed a few times. The DNA of the CDR3 is TGTGCCACCAGTGATCCCGGCAGGGAAGAGACCCAGTACTTC. Its protein product is CATSDPGREETQYF. The chain has TRBV24-1 and TRBJ2-5, with D tentatively TRBD1 (5 bases). Trimming removed 3 bases from V and 3 bases from J, with 10 bases in between. This CDR3 is 14 amino acids long. Germline lookup yields CDR1 KGHDR and CDR2 SFDVKD.

This rearrangement joins TRBV6-5 to TRBJ1-4, with 8 bases aligning to TRBD1. The junction had 9 bases not matched to a gene; V was cut back by 2 bases and J by 4 bases. Looked up from germline, CDR1 is MNHEY and CDR2 is SVGAGI. CDR3 length: 17 amino acids. Here the CDR3 DNA reads TGTGCCAGCAGTTACGGGGCCGGACAGGGACTTAATGAAAAACTGTTTTTT. It specifies CASSYGAGQGLNEKLFF.

The V call is TRBV20-1, the J call TRBJ2-2; the D gene could be TRBD1 or TRBD2 (7 bases each). The CDR3 length is 16 residues. Germline CDR1 and CDR2: DFQATT and SNEGSKA (reference sequence). Trimming removed 3 bases from V and 4 bases from J, with 18 bases in between. The CDR3 sequence: CSASNRGGSVTGELFF. The CDR3 region has the DNA TGCAGTGCTAGTAACAGGGGAGGGTCGGTCACCGGGGAGCTGTTTTTT.

This chain joins TRBV5-6 and TRBJ1-1; D remains unclear. This CDR3 spans 14 amino acids. Germline V gene data show CDR1 as SGHDT and CDR2 as YYEEEE. The V gene lost 3 bases and the J gene lost 6 bases, with 15 bases spanning the gap. CDR3 in DNA: TGTGCCAGCAGCTCCCAAGGGAGAGCCCCTGAAGCTTTCTTT. Its translation: CASSSQGRAPEAFF.

This chain links TRBV7-9 with TRBJ2-1; no clear D gene. The CDR3 is 12 residues long. The germline V gene encodes CDR1 SEHNR and CDR2 FQNEAQ (reference sequence). V lost 5 bases and J 7 bases, leaving 9 bases between the germline ends. The CDR3 nucleotides read TGTGCCAGCAGCGTCATAGGTAATGAGCAGTTCTTC. This sequence encodes CASSVIGNEQFF.

The table lists this clonotype with a few counts. The V gene is TRBV3-1, the J gene TRBJ1-2; D gene uncertain. Germline-derived CDR1 and CDR2 are LGHDT and YNNKEL (reference sequence). V was shortened by 3 bases and J by 4 bases, with 15 bases between the two germline ends. The CDR3 spans 15 residues. The DNA for the CDR3 is TGTGCCAGCAGCCAGGGAGCCAGTCAGGCCTATGGCTACACCTTC. Amino acid sequence: CASSQGASQAYGYTF.

This clonotype was observed at least ten times. V gene TRBV12-3 or TRBV12-4 combines with J gene TRBJ2-5; TRBD2 is a possible D gene (6 bases). V lost 7 bases and J lost 2, with 14 bases in between. The length of the CDR3 is 14 residues. The CDR3 sequence is CASTQGLQQETQYF. In DNA form, the CDR3 reads TGTGCCAGCACCCAGGGACTTCAACAAGAGACCCAGTACTTC.

This CDR3 is CATKQGGTNEKLFF. CDR3 in DNA: TGTGCCACGAAACAGGGTGGGACTAATGAAAAACTGTTTTTT. The chain uses TRBV10-3 and TRBJ1-4; TRBD1 might be the D (6 bases). From germline, CDR1 is ENHRY and CDR2 SYGVKD. CDR3 size: 14 residues. V was clipped by 10 bases and J by 2 bases, with 14 bases between them.

This clonotype was counted only a few times. V is TRBV3-1 and J is TRBJ2-6; 7 bases are a match to TRBD1. Germline CDR1 reads LGHDT; CDR2 reads YNNKEL (reference sequence). This CDR3 region has 18 residues. V shed 4 bases and J 0 bases; nucleotides not matched to a gene: 9. The CDR3 nucleotides are TGTGCCAGCAGCCCGGAGACAGGGCTCTTCTCTGGGGCCAACGTCCTGACTTTC. This encodes CASSPETGLFSGANVLTF.

For this clonotype: At one end, the junction sequence differs from germline, possibly due to a read error. The gene calls are TRBV5-1 and TRBJ2-6; tentatively, D is TRBD1 or TRBD2 (5 bases each). Germline CDR1 and CDR2: SGHRS and YFSETQ. This CDR3 is 16 amino acids long. CDR3 residues: CASSLGAGAGANVLTF. CDR3 nucleotides: TGCGCCAGCAGCTTGGGCGCCGGGGCTGGGGCCAATGTCCTGACTTTC. The variable domain in full, completed from reference TRBV5-1 and TRBJ2-6, reads KAGVTQTPRYLIKTRGQQVTLSCSPISGHRSVSWYQQTPGQGLQFLFEYFSETQRNKGNFPGRFSGRQFSNSRSEMNVSTLELGDSALYLCASSLGAGAGANVLTFGAGSRLTVL.

The rearrangement links TRBV10-2 to TRBJ1-2, with D possibly matching TRBD1 (6 bases). V lost 3 bases and J 5 bases, leaving 13 bases between the germline ends. Germline V gene sequence: CDR1 WSHSY, CDR2 SAAADI. This CDR3 is 14 amino acids long. The CDR3 DNA reads TGCGCCAGCAGTGACTCGGGACAAACATATGGCTACACCTTC. The encoded protein is CASSDSGQTYGYTF.

This rearrangement joins TRBV6-6 to TRBJ2-5; TRBD1 aligns across 10 bases. The CDR3 has 15 amino acids. V was pared by 7 bases and J by 7 bases, with 12 bases of the junction left unmatched. From germline, CDR1 is MNHNY and CDR2 SVGAGI (reference sequence). DNA of the CDR3: TGTGCCAGCACCGCGGGACAGGGGTCAAGAGGGACCCAGTACTTC. Translating gives CASTAGQGSRGTQYF.

This clonotype has more than one count but fewer than ten. The J gene is TRBJ1-3, the V gene TRBV10-3; D is unresolved. The CDR3 contains 15 residues. V lost 7 bases to trimming and J lost 0 bases, with 13 bases between them. Germline V gives CDR1 ENHRY, CDR2 SYGVKD. CDR3 amino acids: CAINGGSLSGNTIYF. As DNA, the CDR3 is TGTGCCATCAATGGAGGCAGCCTCTCTGGAAACACCATATATTTT.

This clonotype was seen ten or more times. The chain uses TRBV9 and TRBJ1-4, with 9 nucleotides matching TRBD1. The ends lost 3 bases at V and 5 bases at J; junction bases unmatched: 5. The CDR3 totals 15 residues. The germline V gene encodes CDR1 SGDLS and CDR2 YYNGEE. Here the CDR3 DNA reads TGTGCCAGCAGCGCTCCGGGACAGGGAAATGAAAAACTGTTTTTT. Translation: CASSAPGQGNEKLFF.

The genes are TRBV7-9 and TRBJ2-5; 7 positions agree with TRBD2. Germline values: CDR1 SEHNR, CDR2 FQNEAQ (reference sequence). With 0 bases clipped from V and 7 bases from J, the junction kept 11 bases outside the gene matches. The CDR3 contains 16 residues. The CDR3 here is CASSLAGAGPPGTQYF. In DNA form, the CDR3 reads TGTGCCAGCAGCTTAGCTGGAGCGGGGCCTCCGGGGACCCAGTACTTC.

This clonotype has just a few counts. J is TRBJ2-5 and V is TRBV12-3 or TRBV12-4; 8 bases agree with TRBD2. V was clipped by 3 bases and J by 5 bases; unmatched bases: 11. The CDR3 has 16 amino acids. The CDR3 nucleotides are TGTGCCAGCAGTTTTCAGCGGGGGAACATCCTTGAGACCCAGTACTTC. Its protein product is CASSFQRGNILETQYF.

This clonotype was counted a few times. The J gene is TRBJ2-1, the V gene TRBV2, with a tentative D call TRBD2 (6 bases). This CDR3 has 15 residues. Germline V gene data show CDR1 as SNHLY and CDR2 as FYNNEI. V gave up 6 bases and J gave up 2 bases, with 14 bases separating them. CDR3 sequence (DNA): TGTGCCAGCAGGCGGGGTCTTGGCCCCTACAATGAGCAGTTCTTC. It encodes CASRRGLGPYNEQFF.

V usage is TRBV20-1 and J usage is TRBJ2-3, with D uncertain. Germline CDR1 DFQATT, CDR2 SNEGSKA (reference sequence). CDR3 length: 12 residues. Between the trimmed V and J ends, which lost 7 bases and 0 bases, there was a span of 8 bases. Here the CDR3 reads CSVRPSTDTQYF. The CDR3 nucleotides read TGCAGTGTAAGGCCCAGCACAGATACGCAGTATTTT.

The genes are TRBV6-5 and TRBJ1-1; D remains ambiguous. Germline V gives CDR1 MNHEY, CDR2 SVGAGI. V lost 6 bases and J lost 1, with 12 bases in between. CDR3 length: 14 amino acids. CDR3: CASRNGYGNTEAFF. The CDR3 DNA follows: TGTGCCAGCAGGAATGGGTACGGGAACACTGAAGCTTTCTTT.

This clonotype has only a few counts. This sequence joins TRBV20-1 and TRBJ2-3; TRBD2 aligns across 14 bases. Germline CDR1 reads DFQATT; CDR2 reads SNEGSKA (reference sequence). This CDR3 region has 15 residues. J lost 2 bases, V lost 6 bases, and 4 bases had no gene match. The CDR3 region has the DNA TGCAGTGCCGGGACTAGCGGGAGAAACACAGATACGCAGTATTTT. It encodes CSAGTSGRNTDTQYF.

V gene TRBV27 combines with J gene TRBJ1-2, with D uncertain. CDR3 length: 14 amino acids. The germline V and J ends were trimmed by 0 bases and 2 bases, with 7 bases remaining between them. The germline V gene encodes CDR1 MNHEY and CDR2 SMNVEV (reference sequence). The CDR3 DNA reads as TGTGCCAGCAGTTTATCCGCGATAAACTATGGCTACACCTTC. This sequence encodes CASSLSAINYGYTF.

Concerning this clonotype itself: The junction departs from germline at one end; a sequencing error may be responsible. V usage is TRBV11-2 and J usage is TRBJ2-5; 10 nucleotides line up with TRBD1. The J call may be mistaken, given a closer DNA end match to TRBJ2-7. The CDR3 has 15 amino acids. Germline CDR1 reads SGHAT; CDR2 reads FQNNGV. The CDR3 loop is CASSSLGTGDYEQYF. In nucleotides, the CDR3 is TGTGCTAGCAGCTCCCTCGGGACAGGGGACTACGAGCAGTACTTC.

The DNA of the CDR3 is TGTGCCAGCAGTCTCGTGGGCGATACCGGGACAGGGCAGTTCTTC. Amino acid sequence: CASSLVGDTGTGQFF. The chain employs TRBV12-3 or TRBV12-4 and TRBJ2-5; 8 positions match TRBD1. Matching the DNA end better, TRBJ2-1 makes the J call doubtful. The CDR3 runs 15 residues.

This chain connects TRBV3-1 to TRBJ2-6, with 7 bases fitting TRBD1. Trimming removed 0 bases from V and 0 bases from J; junction bases left unmatched: 8. Germline V lookup: CDR1 LGHDT, CDR2 YNNKEL (reference sequence). The CDR3 is made up of 19 amino acids. The CDR3 DNA reads as TGTGCCAGCAGCCAAGATAGGGGGACAGCCTTCTCTGGGGCCAACGTCCTGACTTTC. Protein product: CASSQDRGTAFSGANVLTF. The whole variable domain, filled in from reference TRBV3-1 and TRBJ2-6, reads DTAVSQTPKYLVTQMGNDKSIKCEQNLGHDTMYWYKQDSKKFLKIMFSYNNKELIINETVPNRFSPKSPDKAHLNLHINSLELGDSAVYFCASSQDRGTAFSGANVLTFGAGSRLTVL.

This clonotype came up many times. This chain links TRBV4-1 with TRBJ2-2, with TRBD2 matching 10 bases. Germline V gene data show CDR1 as MGHRA and CDR2 as YSYEKL. The ends lost 4 bases at V and 4 bases at J; junction bases unmatched: 6. The CDR3 is 16 residues long. CDR3 protein: CASSPTSGGATGELFF. The CDR3 DNA sequence: TGCGCCAGCAGCCCTACGAGCGGGGGGGCCACCGGGGAGCTGTTTTTT.

This clonotype was seen ten or more times. The rearrangement uses TRBV5-1 and TRBJ2-5, with a tentative D call TRBD2 (7 bases). This CDR3 has 14 residues. Germline loops: CDR1 SGHRS, CDR2 YFSETQ. Trimming removed 3 bases from V and 2 bases from J, with 11 bases in between. CDR3 sequence reads: CASSSGRGQETQYF. In nucleotides, the CDR3 is TGCGCCAGCAGCTCTGGGAGGGGGCAAGAGACCCAGTACTTC.

A few counts support this clonotype. The V call is TRBV27, the J call TRBJ2-3, with D tentatively TRBD2 (7 bases). The CDR3 consists of 15 residues. Trimming pared 6 bases from V and 2 bases from J, leaving 15 bases between. The V gene's germline CDR1 is MNHEY and CDR2 SMNVEV (reference sequence). The CDR3 spells CASSLGGAFTDTQYF. DNA of the CDR3: TGTGCCAGCAGCCTGGGGGGGGCGTTCACAGATACGCAGTATTTT.

The chain uses TRBV3-1 and TRBJ2-3, with TRBD1 matching 7 bases. Germline V gene data show CDR1 as LGHDT and CDR2 as YNNKEL (reference sequence). This CDR3 has 15 residues. Unmatched junction bases numbered 4, after V lost 3 bases and J lost 1 base. The CDR3 bases are TGTGCCAGCAGCCATTGGGGGACAGGCACAGATACGCAGTATTTT. Translating it yields CASSHWGTGTDTQYF.

This clonotype was seen more than once but under ten times. The chain has TRBV12-3 or TRBV12-4 and TRBJ1-1, with D maybe TRBD1 (5 bases). Trimming removed 7 bases from V and 5 bases from J, with 14 bases in between. The CDR3 is 13 amino acids. CDR3 sequence reads: CASIRGLATEAFF. CDR3 DNA: TGTGCCAGCATAAGGGGTCTGGCGACTGAAGCTTTCTTT.

The chain recombines TRBV5-1 with TRBJ1-1, with 7 positions matching TRBD1. CDR1 SGHRS and CDR2 YFSETQ come from the germline V gene. The CDR3 runs 16 residues. V shed 1 base, J shed 4 bases, and the junction held 10 bases outside the gene matches. The CDR3 DNA reads TGCGCCAGCAGCTTGAATTCAGGGGGGTCGGGCACTGAAGCTTTCTTT. It yields the protein CASSLNSGGSGTEAFF.

The genes are TRBV20-1 and TRBJ2-1, with TRBD1 matching over 10 bases. There are 17 residues in the CDR3. V was pared by 3 bases and J by 4 bases, with 12 bases of the junction left unmatched. CDR1 and CDR2 (germline): DFQATT, SNEGSKA (reference sequence). The CDR3, as DNA: TGCAGTGCTAGGTCACCGGGACAGGGGATGGGGTACAATGAGCAGTTCTTC. It encodes CSARSPGQGMGYNEQFF.

V gene TRBV13 combines with J gene TRBJ2-7; 11 bases match TRBD1. The CDR3 runs to 15 residues. CDR1 and CDR2 (germline): PRHDT, FYEKMQ (reference sequence). V gave up 1 base and J gave up 5 bases; unmatched junction bases: 4. The CDR3 loop is CASSLAGQGDNEQYF. The CDR3 nucleotides read TGTGCCAGCAGCTTAGCGGGACAGGGGGACAACGAGCAGTACTTC. Based on the CDR3 plus reference TRBV13 and TRBJ2-7, the full variable domain is AAGVIQSPRHLIKEKRETATLKCYPIPRHDTVYWYQQGPGQDPQFLISFYEKMQSDKGSIPDRFSAQQFSDYHSELNMSSLELGDSALYFCASSLAGQGDNEQYFGPGTRLTVT.